A selection of T cell receptor beta chains follows, all from one sample in a study of blood T cell repertoires in COVID-19. TCRdb keeps only in-frame clones here, not all; method: immunoSEQ multiplex PCR. The data contain roughly 160,000 clones, 70% to 85% of them singletons. The material sequenced was PBMCs or T cells enriched from blood (not recorded which). The receptors here all came from a woman in her 70s in a cohort exposed to, infected with or recovered from COVID-19 (not recorded which). Both conserved end residues are part of each CDR3. The D gene is left open where the match is weak. Clone size, where shown, is once, few, many, or a class for clones that have expanded.

TRBV6-5	TRBJ2-7	.	TRBD2	TGTGCCAGCAGACGACTAGCGGGAGTTAACGAGCAGTACTTC	CASRRLAGVNEQYF
TRBV10-1	TRBJ2-7	.	TRBD1	TGCGCCAGCAGTGAGTCCCGCTGGGACAGGTCGTCCGAGCAGTACTTC	CASSESRWDRSSEQYF
TRBV18	TRBJ2-3	.	.	TGTGCCAGCTCACCACCGGTGGGACTCGCAGATACGCAGTATTTT	CASSPPVGLADTQYF
TRBV4-1	TRBJ2-7	.	TRBD2	TGCGCCAGCAGCCAAGTTCCACAACTAGCGGGAGGCCTCTACGAGCAGTACTTC	CASSQVPQLAGGLYEQYF
TRBV7-2	TRBJ2-3	.	.	TGTGCCAGCAGCTTTCAAGCTGCCAGCACAGATACGCAGTATTTT	CASSFQAASTDTQYF
TRBV7-6	TRBJ2-7	.	TRBD2	TGTGCCAGCAGCTTAGTCGATGTTCCTATCAGCGGGAGGAAGTCCTACGAGCAGTACTTC	CASSLVDVPISGRKSYEQYF
TRBV24-1	TRBJ1-3	.	.	TGTGCCACCAGTGATTTGCGAGGGGGTTCTGGAAACACCATATATTTT	CATSDLRGGSGNTIYF
TRBV30	TRBJ2-7	.	TRBD2	TGTGCCTGGAGTCTAGCGGGGATATTTTACGAGCAGTACTTC	CAWSLAGIFYEQYF
TRBV28	TRBJ2-1	.	TRBD1	TGTGCCACCCAAGGACAGGCTTCACCACTTGAGCAGTTCTTC	CATQGQASPLEQFF
TRBV6-6	TRBJ2-1	.	.	TGTGCCAGCAGTTACGGGTCTGGGGGGTCCAATGAGCAGTTCTTC	CASSYGSGGSNEQFF
TRBV9	TRBJ1-3	.	.	TGTGCCAGCAGCCCGGGACACCAAGGAACTGGAAACACCATATATTTT	CASSPGHQGTGNTIYF
TRBV5-5	TRBJ1-5	once	TRBD1	TGTGCCAGCAGCTGGGGACAGGGGACGAATCAGCCCCAGCATTTT	CASSWGQGTNQPQHF
TRBV29-1	TRBJ2-3	.	.	TGCAGCGTTGGAGTTTCAAAGACTGCTGGTACGCAGTATTTT	CSVGVSKTAGTQYF
TRBV2	TRBJ2-2	.	TRBD2	TGTGCCAGCAGTCCAAGGAGCGGGAGGACTGGCGGGGAGCTGTTTTTT	CASSPRSGRTGGELFF
TRBV5-4	TRBJ1-1	.	TRBD1	TGTGCCAGCAGCTTTGACAGGGCGAACACTGAAGCTTTCTTT	CASSFDRANTEAFF
TRBV6-5	TRBJ1-2	.	.	TGTGCCAGCAGAGACACAGCAGGGTTCACCTTC	CASRDTAGFTF
TRBV10-1	TRBJ2-5	.	TRBD2	TGCGCCAGCAGTGATGCGACTAGCGGGGGAGAGACCCAGTACTTC	CASSDATSGGETQYF
TRBV2	TRBJ1-4	.	.	TGTGCCAGCAGTGATTTGTCGGTAGGAGTAAAACTGTTTTTT	CASSDLSVGVKLFF
TRBV30	TRBJ1-5	.	TRBD1	TGTGCCTGGAGTGCAGGGACAGGGGCGGGTCAGCCCCAGCATTTT	CAWSAGTGAGQPQHF
TRBV10-1	TRBJ2-7	.	.	TGCGCCAGCAGTGAATCGGGTGGTCCCTACGAGCAGTACTTC	CASSESGGPYEQYF
TRBV7-2	TRBJ1-2	.	.	TGTGCCAGCAGCTTAGACAGGGTCGGCGGCTACACCTTC	CASSLDRVGGYTF
TRBV5-6	TRBJ2-1	.	.	TGTGCCAGCAGCTTTATAGGCCGTGAGGCTGAGCAGTTCTTC	CASSFIGREAEQFF
TRBV9	TRBJ2-2	.	TRBD1	TGTGCCAGCAGCGTAGACGTCGGGACAGGGGGATCGGTCGGGGAGCTGTTTTTT	CASSVDVGTGGSVGELFF
TRBV18	TRBJ2-7	.	.	TGTGCCAGCTCAGACTACCGGGATTCCTCCTACGAGCAGTACTTC	CASSDYRDSSYEQYF
TRBV20-1	TRBJ2-3	.	TRBD2	TGCAGTGCTAGTCGGCGGGAGGGTCTTGATACGCAGTATTTT	CSASRREGLDTQYF
TRBV28	TRBJ2-7	.	.	TGTGCCAGCAGTTTATCCCATCGGAGGGGATACGAGCAGTACTTC	CASSLSHRRGYEQYF
TRBV24-1	TRBJ2-3	.	TRBD1	TGTGCCACCAGTGATAGGACAGGGACAGATACGCAGTATTTT	CATSDRTGTDTQYF
TRBV18	TRBJ1-1	.	.	TGTGCCAGCTCACGACCCAACAGGGCAGCTTTCTTT	CASSRPNRAAFF
TRBV29-1	TRBJ2-3	.	.	TGCAGCGTTGAAGCGGGGGTTGGAACAGATACGCAGTATTTT	CSVEAGVGTDTQYF
TRBV6-1	TRBJ2-1	.	TRBD2	TGTGCCAGCAGTGGGGGCCTGCCTAGCGGGACTTACAATGAGCAGTTCTTC	CASSGGLPSGTYNEQFF
TRBV3-1/TRBV3-2	TRBJ1-2	.	TRBD1	TGTGCCAGCAGCCTGACAGGGTTATCAGATGGCTACACCTTC	CASSLTGLSDGYTF
TRBV5-1	TRBJ2-7	many	TRBD2	TGCGCCAGCAGCTTGTGGGCGGGAGTGACCTACGAGCAGTACTTC	CASSLWAGVTYEQYF
TRBV6-5	TRBJ1-3	.	.	TGTGCCAGCACCACTCACAGAGCTGGAAACACCATATATTTT	CASTTHRAGNTIYF
TRBV5-8	TRBJ2-3	.	TRBD1	TGTGCCAGCGGAACATTACAGGGGAGCACAGATACGCAGTATTTT	CASGTLQGSTDTQYF
TRBV28	TRBJ1-5	.	.	TGTGCCAGCAGTCCACATATACCCCGCAGGGTTAGCAATCAGCCCCAGCATTTT	CASSPHIPRRVSNQPQHF
TRBV28	TRBJ2-5	.	.	TGTGCCAGCAGTTCACTCACACATGAGGGCCAAGAGACCCAGTACTTC	CASSSLTHEGQETQYF
TRBV20-1	TRBJ2-5	.	TRBD1	TGCAGTGTCGACAGGGGTGAGACCCAGTACTTC	CSVDRGETQYF
TRBV11-3	TRBJ1-2	few	.	TGTGCCAGCAGCTCTCCAGGGGCATATGGCTACACCTTC	CASSSPGAYGYTF
TRBV28	TRBJ2-5	.	TRBD2	TGTGCCAGCAGTTTGATCGGGAGGATGGGAGAGACCCAGTACTTC	CASSLIGRMGETQYF
TRBV6-5	TRBJ1-1	.	TRBD1	TGTGCCAGCAGTTATCTTCAGGGGGTCTCCGACACTGAAGCTTTCTTT	CASSYLQGVSDTEAFF
TRBV3-1/TRBV3-2	TRBJ2-1	.	TRBD2	TGTGCCAGCAGCTTAAACCGGACTAGCGGGGTTTACAATGAGCAGTTCTTC	CASSLNRTSGVYNEQFF
TRBV5-1	TRBJ2-1	.	.	TGCGCCAGCAGCCCCGAGGGTGCATCCTACAATGAGCAGTTCTTC	CASSPEGASYNEQFF
TRBV5-4	TRBJ2-5	.	TRBD2	TGTGCCAGCAGCTTGGGCGGGGGGGCTTCGGAGACCCAGTACTTC	CASSLGGGASETQYF
TRBV10-3	TRBJ2-5	.	TRBD1	TGTGCCATCAGTGATTCGACAGGGGCCGAGACCCAGTACTTC	CAISDSTGAETQYF
TRBV28	TRBJ2-5	once	.	TGTGCCAGCAGTTTTACTAGTTCGGAGACCCAGTACTTC	CASSFTSSETQYF
TRBV11-1	TRBJ2-3	.	TRBD1	TGTGCCAGCAGCGTCCTCGGGACAGTTTCAGATACGCAGTATTTT	CASSVLGTVSDTQYF
TRBV28	TRBJ1-5	.	TRBD1	TGTGCCAGCATACGAGGGACAGGGGATCAGCCCCAGCATTTT	CASIRGTGDQPQHF
TRBV7-8	TRBJ2-7	many	.	TGTGCCAGCAGCTTAGGTGTCGGGGCCTACGAGCAGTACTTC	CASSLGVGAYEQYF
TRBV28	TRBJ2-7	.	TRBD1	TGTGCCGCCAGTCGACTGGGACAGGGCTACGAGCAGTACTTC	CAASRLGQGYEQYF
TRBV19	TRBJ2-1	.	.	TGTGCCAGTAGTATAGGGACTCGCATACGCAGGAGTGAGCAGTTCTTC	CASSIGTRIRRSEQFF
TRBV4-1	TRBJ2-1	.	TRBD1	TGCGCCAGCAGCCACCAGGGACAGGGCTACAATGAGCAGTTCTTC	CASSHQGQGYNEQFF
TRBV28	TRBJ1-5	.	.	TGTGCCAGCAGTTTAATAGGCGGTAGCAATCAGCCCCAGCATTTT	CASSLIGGSNQPQHF
TRBV5-1	TRBJ2-7	.	TRBD2	TGCGCCAGCAGGATTTCTCCCCCGCCCGGCGGGAGCGACGAGCAGTACTTC	CASRISPPPGGSDEQYF
TRBV29-1	TRBJ1-1	.	TRBD1	TGCAGCGTTGCAAGACAGGGAGACACTGAAGCTTTCTTT	CSVARQGDTEAFF
TRBV5-6	TRBJ1-4	.	TRBD1	TGTGCCAGCAGGGGGACAGGTGTCGAAAAACTGTTTTTT	CASRGTGVEKLFF
TRBV7-8	TRBJ1-5	.	.	TGTGCCAGCAGCGACGCGATAACAGGGTCTTATGAGCCCCAGCATTTT	CASSDAITGSYEPQHF
TRBV27	TRBJ2-7	.	.	TGTGCCAGCTCCCGCCCCGAGGGGGGGTCCGAGCAGTACTTC	CASSRPEGGSEQYF